What follows are 15 T cell receptor beta chains derived from one specimen sequenced in a study of T cell changes during pregnancy in multiple sclerosis. Method: immunoSEQ multiplex PCR; TCRdb's copy keeps in-frame clones and lacks some. The sample holds tens of thousands of clones, about 92% seen once. Material: CD4+ T cells from peripheral blood mononuclear cells, obtained before pregnancy. Receptors originate from a female donor with multiple sclerosis, enrolled in a pregnancy study.

J is TRBJ2-1 and V is TRBV9, with 7 bases that match TRBD2. CDR3 size: 16 residues. Germline CDR1 and CDR2: SGDLS and YYNGEE. Unmatched junction bases numbered 18, after V lost 6 bases and J lost 9 bases. The chain's CDR3 is CASNPGSLRWEGEQFF. CDR3 bases: TGTGCCAGCAACCCGGGCTCGTTGAGGTGGGAGGGTGAGCAGTTCTTC.

This chain uses TRBV4-1 with TRBJ2-2; 7 nucleotides line up with TRBD1. The CDR3 has 15 amino acids. The germline V gene encodes CDR1 MGHRA and CDR2 YSYEKL. V lost 4 bases and J lost 2; bases outside the gene matches: 4. CDR3 in amino acids: CASSPGQTNTGELFF. CDR3 DNA: TGCGCCAGCAGCCCGGGACAGACTAACACCGGGGAGCTGTTTTTT.

Notes on this clone: Germline and junction disagree at one end, which may indicate a read error. The chain uses TRBV7-9 and TRBJ1-2, with 8 bases identical to TRBD1. Germline-derived CDR1 and CDR2 are SEHNR and FQNEAQ (reference sequence). The CDR3 runs 13 residues. The CDR3 sequence: CASSLDRGGGYTF. In DNA form, the CDR3 reads TGTGCCAGCAGTTTAGACAGGGGAGGAGGCTACACCTTC. The variable domain in full, with the rest retrieved from reference TRBV7-9 and TRBJ1-2, is DTGVSQNPRHKITKRGQNVTFRCDPISEHNRLYWYRQTLGQGPEFLTYFQNEAQLEKSRLLSDRFSAERPKGSFSTLEIQRTEQGDSAMYLCASSLDRGGGYTFGSGTRLTVV.

This sequence joins TRBV5-1 and TRBJ2-2, with D possibly TRBD1 on 6 matching bases. Germline assignment: CDR1 SGHRS and CDR2 YFSETQ. Trimming took 1 base from V and 6 from J, leaving 19 bases between them. The CDR3 loop spans 17 amino acids. The CDR3 DNA is TGCGCCAGCAGCTTGTCGCTACAGGGTAGTATTGCCGGGGAGCTGTTTTTT. This sequence encodes CASSLSLQGSIAGELFF.

This rearrangement joins TRBV4-1 to TRBJ2-5, with 7 bases lining up with TRBD1. This CDR3 is built from 16 residues. With V trimmed by 1 base and J by 3 bases, 8 bases remained unmatched. The V gene's germline CDR1 is MGHRA and CDR2 YSYEKL. CDR3 nucleotide sequence: TGCGCCAGCAGCCAAGGGGGACAGATCGGTAAAGAGACCCAGTACTTC. It codes for CASSQGGQIGKETQYF.

The chain is built from TRBV30 and TRBJ1-1, with D hard to call. There are 11 residues in the CDR3. From germline, CDR1 is GTSNPN and CDR2 SVGIG (reference sequence). V gave up 3 bases and J gave up 10 bases, with 12 bases separating them. The CDR3 spells CAWSEVHGAFF. CDR3 nucleotides: TGTGCCTGGAGCGAGGTTCACGGAGCTTTCTTT. Drawing the rest from reference TRBV30 and TRBJ1-1, the complete variable domain is SQTIHQWPATLVQPVGSPLSLECTVEGTSNPNLYWYRQAAGRGLQLLFYSVGIGQISSEVPQNLSASRPQDRQFILSSKKLLLSDSGFYLCAWSEVHGAFFGQGTRLTVV.

The chain uses TRBV18 and TRBJ1-4; no clear D. Trimming left V 0 bases short and J 4 bases short, with 6 bases between. CDR3 length: 14 residues. Germline V gene lookup returns CDR1 KGHSH and CDR2 LQKENI. This CDR3 reads CASSPPSSNEKLFF. CDR3 coding DNA: TGTGCCAGCTCACCACCCTCTAGTAATGAAAAACTGTTTTTT.

This chain joins TRBV6-1 and TRBJ1-1; D gene uncertain. V was trimmed by 3 bases and J by 10 bases, leaving 9 bases between them. This CDR3 comprises 11 residues. Germline V lookup: CDR1 MNHNS, CDR2 SASEGT. The CDR3 region is CASSDFPLAFF. The CDR3 region has the DNA TGTGCCAGCAGTGACTTCCCCCTAGCTTTCTTT.

This chain joins TRBV7-3 and TRBJ2-6, with 8 bases fitting TRBD1. Losses at the gene ends were 5 bases for V and 2 bases for J; bases not matched to a gene: 5. Germline V lookup: CDR1 SGHTA, CDR2 FQGTGA. This CDR3 region has 16 residues. The CDR3 DNA is TGTGCCAGCAGCCGAACAGGGGGGACTGGGGCCAACGTCCTGACTTTC. Translation gives CASSRTGGTGANVLTF.

The chain uses TRBV27 and TRBJ2-7; D is possibly TRBD2 (8 bases). The germline gives CDR1 MNHEY, CDR2 SMNVEV (reference sequence). This CDR3 comprises 16 residues. The ends were cut back, 5 bases at V and 0 bases at J, with 17 bases in the middle. The CDR3 here is CASSQGGGRYSYEQYF. CDR3 in DNA: TGTGCCAGCAGTCAAGGGGGCGGGAGGTACTCCTACGAGCAGTACTTC.

This rearrangement joins TRBV6-5 to TRBJ1-1; the D is unclear. This CDR3 has 14 amino acids. V lost 4 bases and J lost 6, with 15 bases in between. CDR1 and CDR2 from the germline V gene are MNHEY and SVGAGI. The CDR3 sequence is CASSFGWEVAEAFF. Written as DNA, the CDR3 is TGTGCCAGCAGTTTCGGGTGGGAGGTTGCTGAAGCTTTCTTT.

In this sample, this clone turned up once. The gene calls are TRBV5-4 and TRBJ2-5; 8 bases map to TRBD2. The V gene's germline CDR1 is SGHNT and CDR2 YYREEE (reference sequence). This CDR3 spans 15 amino acids. V dropped 4 bases and J dropped 5; count of bases not matched to a gene: 10. CDR3 DNA sequence: TGTGCCAGCAGCGGCTCCGGGACTAGGGGGGAGACCCAGTACTTC. This codes for CASSGSGTRGETQYF.

This chain's CDR3 is CASTNRAAGPYGYTF. The CDR3 bases are TGTGCCAGCACAAACAGAGCGGCTGGCCCCTATGGCTACACCTTC. The rearrangement uses TRBV7-2 and TRBJ1-2; D not certain. The CDR3 extends over 15 amino acids. Germline CDR1 reads SGHTA; CDR2 reads FQGNSA. Trimming stripped 7 bases from V and 4 bases from J, with 19 bases between.

The V call is TRBV27, the J call TRBJ2-3; 8 bases line up with TRBD1. Germline trimming cut 6 bases from V and 5 bases from J; bases unmatched to any gene: 13. Germline V gene lookup returns CDR1 MNHEY and CDR2 SMNVEV (reference sequence). This CDR3 region has 16 residues. CDR3 residues: CASRPRTGRMEDTQYF. The CDR3 nucleotides read TGTGCCAGCAGACCTAGGACAGGGAGGATGGAAGATACGCAGTATTTT.

This clone was picked up one time. The chain couples TRBV7-3 to TRBJ2-2, with 10 bases fitting TRBD2. The CDR3 totals 15 residues. Germline V gene data show CDR1 as SGHTA and CDR2 as FQGTGA. The ends lost 10 bases at V and 1 base at J; junction bases unmatched: 6. This CDR3 reads CATARTSGNTGELFF. CDR3 sequence (DNA): TGTGCCACCGCCCGGACTAGCGGGAACACCGGGGAGCTGTTTTTT.